This T cell receptor (beta chain) originates from a study of T cell responses to AZD1222 COVID-19 vaccine. Findings and limits, study-wide: Nearly half of spike-specific TCRs reportedly go after variant regions that carry no mutations. Spike-specific TCR repertoires showed rising breadth and depth after two AZD1222 doses.

As to this clone: The antigen is undetermined.

The method was immunoSEQ multiplex PCR; TCRdb's version includes in-frame clones alone and lacks a portion of them. The sample has about 120,000 clones; more than 85% are singletons. Between the trimmed V and J ends, which lost 3 bases and 2 bases, there was a span of 8 bases. The CDR3 spans 14 residues. CDR1 is SGHTA and CDR2 is FQGNSA in the germline V gene. Combined were second doses at about 4 or about 12 weeks. Sequenced material: peripheral blood, taken 28 days after the second AZD1222 dose. This receptor was taken from an adult who received the AZD1222 COVID-19 vaccine. The chain employs TRBV7-2 and TRBJ2-1, with D possibly called TRBD1 or TRBD2 (5 bases each). DNA for the CDR3: TGTGCCAGCAGCTTTCGGGACCCCTACAATGAGCAGTTCTTC. It codes for CASSFRDPYNEQFF.